These T cell receptor beta chains were read from a single sample in a study of siplizumab effects on memory and regulatory T cells. Sequencing was performed with immunoSEQ multiplex PCR; in TCRdb, only in-frame clones are kept and a portion is missing. This sample has some 110,000 clones, with roughly 94% found just once. The sequencing input was non-Treg CD4+ T cells sorted from blood. The source is a human donor in good health. CDR3s include the opening cysteine and the closing phenylalanine or tryptophan. The order of the fields is clone size, J gene, CDR3 length, V gene, D gene, CDR3 DNA, CDR3 protein. D genes are given only for firm matches. Not every row has a clone size; where given, it reads once, few, many or a size class.

once	TRBJ2-5	13	TRBV29-1	-	TGCAGCGTTGAAGTCTCAGACCCAGAGACCCAGTACTTC	CSVEVSDPETQYF
-	TRBJ1-1	17	TRBV5-1	-	TGCGCCAGCAGCTTGGGGAGGGGAGGTCTCGGGAACACTGAAGCTTTCTTT	CASSLGRGGLGNTEAFF
-	TRBJ1-5	16	TRBV6-1	-	TGTGCCAGCAGTGGAGGATTGGGGGCAACCAATCAGCCCCAGCATTTT	CASSGGLGATNQPQHF
once	TRBJ2-2	16	TRBV6-6	TRBD1	TGTGCCAGCAGTGGGCCGGGACAGGGAGGGAATAGGGAGCTGTTTTTT	CASSGPGQGGNRELFF
once	TRBJ2-1	14	TRBV6-1	TRBD1	TGTGCCAGCCTCCGGGACAGGGGGCGTAATGAGCAGTTCTTC	CASLRDRGRNEQFF
-	TRBJ2-3	14	TRBV5-4	TRBD2	TGTGCCAGCAGATATAGCGGGAGGGGCGATACGCAGTATTTT	CASRYSGRGDTQYF
-	TRBJ1-2	15	TRBV5-4	-	TGTGCCAGCAGCTTTTTTCTGACGGGGAGGGGCGGCTACACCTTC	CASSFFLTGRGGYTF
-	TRBJ1-1	15	TRBV7-3	-	TGTGCCAGCAGCTTAACTGGGTTCATGAACACTGAAGCTTTCTTT	CASSLTGFMNTEAFF
-	TRBJ2-7	13	TRBV5-4	TRBD1	TGTGCCAGCAGCTTCCAGGGGGCCTACGAGCAGTACTTC	CASSFQGAYEQYF
once	TRBJ1-5	13	TRBV7-9	-	TGTGCCAGCAGCTTATATGGCAATCAGCCCCAGCATTTT	CASSLYGNQPQHF
-	TRBJ2-1	15	TRBV7-2	TRBD1	TGTGCCAGCAGGGGTGACAGGGGTTCCGTCAATGAGCAGTTCTTC	CASRGDRGSVNEQFF
-	TRBJ1-2	12	TRBV6-1	-	TGTGCCAGCAGTGGTGACGGCTATGGCTACACCTTC	CASSGDGYGYTF
-	TRBJ1-2	16	TRBV23-1	TRBD1	TGCGCCAGCAGTCTAGGACAGGGTGCTCTCTTCTATGGCTACACCTTC	CASSLGQGALFYGYTF
-	TRBJ1-1	15	TRBV5-4	TRBD1	TGTGCCAGCAGCTTGGGGCAGGGGGTGAACACTGAAGCTTTCTTT	CASSLGQGVNTEAFF
once	TRBJ2-4	15	TRBV5-4	TRBD2	TGTGCCAGCAGCTTGGAACGAGCTAGCGGGGGCCCCGGTTTATTC	CASSLERASGGPGLF
-	TRBJ1-5	13	TRBV5-4	-	TGTGCCAGCAGCTTCGGGGGAAATCAGCCCCAGCATTTT	CASSFGGNQPQHF
-	TRBJ2-5	15	TRBV5-1	-	TGCGCCAGCAGCTTGAATTCTGGCGGGCAAGAGACCCAGTACTTC	CASSLNSGGQETQYF
-	TRBJ2-7	13	TRBV18	-	TGTGCCAGCTCACCACCACAGACGTACGAGCAGTACTTC	CASSPPQTYEQYF
-	TRBJ1-5	15	TRBV7-8	TRBD1	TGTGCCAGCAGCTCGACAGGGTCGGGCAATCAGCCCCAGCATTTT	CASSSTGSGNQPQHF
-	TRBJ1-2	14	TRBV5-1	-	TGCGCCAGCAGCTCCGACACGGGCAACTATGGCTACACCTTC	CASSSDTGNYGYTF
-	TRBJ1-1	15	TRBV7-9	-	TGTGCCAGCAGCCGTCCCGGGACGGTGAACACTGAAGCTTTCTTT	CASSRPGTVNTEAFF
-	TRBJ2-7	13	TRBV18	-	TGTGCCAGCTCCCCTTACAGCTCCTACGAGCAGTACTTC	CASSPYSSYEQYF
-	TRBJ2-5	14	TRBV7-2	TRBD2	TGTGCCAGCAGCAATAGCGGGGGCAAAGAGACCCAGTACTTC	CASSNSGGKETQYF
-	TRBJ1-3	16	TRBV5-1	-	TGCGCCAGCAGCTTGGAAAACAGGTTCTCTGGAAACACCATATATTTT	CASSLENRFSGNTIYF
-	TRBJ1-1	14	TRBV7-3	-	TGTGCCAGCAGCTTAATGGGGGGGAACACTGAAGCTTTCTTT	CASSLMGGNTEAFF
once	TRBJ2-7	15	TRBV6-1	-	TGTGCCAGCAAACCCACCTTACAGGACTCCTACGAGCAGTACTTC	CASKPTLQDSYEQYF
-	TRBJ1-2	15	TRBV6-6	TRBD1	TGTGCCAGCAGTTTCGACAGGGGTGTAAGCTATGGCTACACCTTC	CASSFDRGVSYGYTF
-	TRBJ2-6	16	TRBV5-1	-	TGCGCCAGCAGCTTGGAACAGAACTCTGGGGCCAACGTCCTGACTTTC	CASSLEQNSGANVLTF
-	TRBJ1-5	15	TRBV6-5	TRBD1	TGTGCCAGCAGTTACTCCGACAGGGGCAATCAGCCCCAGCATTTT	CASSYSDRGNQPQHF
-	TRBJ2-3	16	TRBV18	TRBD2	TGTGCCAGCTCCCCCACGGCGGGGGGACTCACAGATACGCAGTATTTT	CASSPTAGGLTDTQYF
-	TRBJ2-7	16	TRBV5-4	TRBD2	TGTGCCAGCAGCCGGGCCAGCGGGGGGCTATTAGGGGAGCAGTACTTC	CASSRASGGLLGEQYF
-	TRBJ2-5	11	TRBV28	-	TGTGTTGTCGACCTCCAAGAGACCCAGTACTTC	CVVDLQETQYF
-	TRBJ1-3	18	TRBV30	TRBD1	TGTGCCTGGAGTGTAGGACGGGACAGATTATTCTCTGGAAACACCATATATTTT	CAWSVGRDRLFSGNTIYF
-	TRBJ1-1	14	TRBV30	TRBD1	TGTGCCTGGGGGTCCCGGGACAGGTACACTGAAGCTTTCTTT	CAWGSRDRYTEAFF
-	TRBJ2-2	15	TRBV19	-	TGTGCCAGTAGGAAAAGTCTAGCAGGCACCGGGGAGCTGTTTTTT	CASRKSLAGTGELFF
-	TRBJ2-3	17	TRBV29-1	-	TGCAGCGTTGAGGCCTCTCCCCGGATAACTAGCACAGATACGCAGTATTTT	CSVEASPRITSTDTQYF
-	TRBJ1-2	14	TRBV11-2	-	TGTGCCAGCACCCTGCGAGGGGGTAACTATGGCTACACCTTC	CASTLRGGNYGYTF
once	TRBJ2-2	13	TRBV6-5	-	TGTGCCAGCAGCCGAGGGACTTCCGGGGAGCTGTTTTTT	CASSRGTSGELFF
-	TRBJ1-4	16	TRBV18	-	TGTGCCAGCTCACGGGCGCTCTCTGCAACTAATGAAAAACTGTTTTTT	CASSRALSATNEKLFF
-	TRBJ1-1	16	TRBV4-1	-	TGCGCCAGCAGCCAAGAGGGATGGGGCCTGAACACTGAAGCTTTCTTT	CASSQEGWGLNTEAFF
-	TRBJ2-3	15	TRBV2	-	TGTGCCAGCAGTTCCAGAGCCACTAGCACAGATACGCAGTATTTT	CASSSRATSTDTQYF
-	TRBJ2-3	14	TRBV18	-	TGTGCCAGCTCACCCTCCTTTGGGACAGATACGCAGTATTTT	CASSPSFGTDTQYF
-	TRBJ2-7	14	TRBV6-1	TRBD2	TGTGCCAGCAGGGGAGGACTAGCGGGATGGCAGCAGTACTTC	CASRGGLAGWQQYF
once	TRBJ2-2	15	TRBV27	-	TGTGCCAGCAGTTTATCGGGCAGGAACACCGGGGAGCTGTTTTTT	CASSLSGRNTGELFF
-	TRBJ2-2	13	TRBV29-1	-	TGCAGCGTTGATCCCAGGAACACCGGGGAGCTGTTTTTT	CSVDPRNTGELFF
-	TRBJ1-2	16	TRBV5-1	-	TGCGCCAGCAGCTTGGAACTAGGGACCTCTAACTATGGCTACACCTTC	CASSLELGTSNYGYTF
-	TRBJ2-5	16	TRBV14	-	TGTGCCAGCAGCCAAGAATTAACGGACCTCCAAGAGACCCAGTACTTC	CASSQELTDLQETQYF
-	TRBJ1-5	15	TRBV5-4	-	TGTGCCAGCAGCTTGGGCGGGGGTCGGGATCAGCCCCAGCATTTT	CASSLGGGRDQPQHF
-	TRBJ2-1	12	TRBV18	TRBD2	TGTGCCAGCTCACCGTCCGGGGAGGGGCAGTTCTTC	CASSPSGEGQFF
-	TRBJ1-1	16	TRBV4-2	-	TGTGCCAGCAGCCCGAGGTTGGGAGTTACGAACACTGAAGCTTTCTTT	CASSPRLGVTNTEAFF
-	TRBJ1-5	16	TRBV21-1	-	TGTGCCAGCAGCGATTTTAGGGACAGGGTGGGTCAGCCCCAGCATTTT	CASSDFRDRVGQPQHF
-	TRBJ2-7	15	TRBV7-2	TRBD2	TGTGCCAGCAGCTTAGAGGGCGGGGGGGCCTACGAGCAGTACTTC	CASSLEGGGAYEQYF
-	TRBJ1-4	13	TRBV28	-	TGTGCCAGCGTCCGCAGCTCTCCTGAAAAACTGTTTTTT	CASVRSSPEKLFF
-	TRBJ2-1	15	TRBV7-9	TRBD2	TGTGCCAGCAGCCGGACTAGCGGAGGTTACAATGAGCAGTTCTTC	CASSRTSGGYNEQFF